This TCR beta chain is drawn from a study of beta chain features in type 1 diabetes. For the study at large: Sorted cells, 90 million to 120 million in number, were examined across all samples.

The study reverse transcribed the entire isolated RNA, so it sequenced expressed TCRB transcripts. Repertoires were generated with immunoSEQ multiplex PCR, while TCRdb's copy carries only in-frame clones and drops some. This table has roughly 500,000 clones, roughly 11% appearing once. Overall study results and limits: Resolution of whether HLA type affects TCRB rearrangement was not achieved here.

Turning to this clone: Antigen: not known.

Sequenced: naive CD4+ T cells from blood. The receptor's source is a woman aged 18-29 years in good health.

CDR3 sequence: CASSRNGGAEQGQYF. In DNA form, the CDR3 reads TGTGCCAGCAGCCGCAACGGGGGGGCGGAACAGGGCCAGTACTTC. The chain has TRBV6-6 and TRBJ2-5; 8 bases are shared with TRBD2. The germline gives CDR1 MNHNY, CDR2 SVGAGI (reference sequence). V dropped 6 bases and J dropped 10; count of bases not matched to a gene: 16. This CDR3 region has 15 residues.